This T cell receptor beta chain was captured by sequencing in a study of response to subunit inactivated influenza vaccine. The study's findings and limits: Authors suggested each seasonal influenza vaccination recruits few new T cells.

Notes on this clonotype: Its antigen remains unidentified.

J lost 3 bases, V lost 1 base, and 12 bases had no gene match. The CDR3 length is 16 residues. CDR1 is DFQATT, CDR2 SNEGSKA, per germline (reference sequence). TCRdb passed the RT-PCR reads through MiXCR, listing each CDR3 protein once. There are approximately 500,000 distinct CDR3 sequences in the sample; roughly 23% occur only once, and approximately 3% lies in the top ten. Another study also made use of these data, one on T cells expressing NK-cell markers. From that report: The TCR beta cDNA came from 5'RACE template switching with UMIs. From sorted CD3+CD56+NKG2C+, CD3+CD56+NKG2C- and CD3+CD56-NKG2C+ T cells came the TCR beta repertoires. Several of the experiments relied on an anti-gamma-delta TCR antibody so that only alpha-beta TCR T cells were sorted. The dominant NKG2C+ clonotypes represented about 1.0-7.5% of CD8+ T cells in five or six donors.

The gene calls are TRBV20-1 and TRBJ2-7; 7 bases line up with TRBD2. The starting material was CD4+ T cells sorted from PBMCs, obtained about 12 days after vaccination. The TCR was taken from a man aged 50 to 60 who received an inactivated influenza vaccine. This CDR3 is CSARAGNGRINYEQYF. DNA of the CDR3: TGCAGTGCTAGAGCGGGAAACGGGAGGATTAACTACGAGCAGTACTTC.